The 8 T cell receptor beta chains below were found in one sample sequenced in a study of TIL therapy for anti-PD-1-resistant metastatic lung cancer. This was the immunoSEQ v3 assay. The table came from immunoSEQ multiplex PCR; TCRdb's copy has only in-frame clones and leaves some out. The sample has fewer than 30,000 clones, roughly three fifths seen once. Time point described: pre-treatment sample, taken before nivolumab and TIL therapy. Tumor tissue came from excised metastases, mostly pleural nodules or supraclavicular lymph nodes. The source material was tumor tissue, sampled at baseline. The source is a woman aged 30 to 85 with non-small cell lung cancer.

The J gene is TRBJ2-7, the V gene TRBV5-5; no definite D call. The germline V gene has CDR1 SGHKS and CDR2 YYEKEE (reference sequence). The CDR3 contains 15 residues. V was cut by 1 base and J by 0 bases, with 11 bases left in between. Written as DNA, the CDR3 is TGTGCCAGCAGCTTGCGATTGTCAGGCTCCTACGAGCAGTACTTC. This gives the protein CASSLRLSGSYEQYF.

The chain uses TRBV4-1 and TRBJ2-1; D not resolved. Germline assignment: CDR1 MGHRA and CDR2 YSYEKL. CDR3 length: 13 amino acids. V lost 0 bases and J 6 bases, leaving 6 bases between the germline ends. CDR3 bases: TGCGCCAGCAGCCAAGATACAGTCAATGAGCAGTTCTTC. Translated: CASSQDTVNEQFF.

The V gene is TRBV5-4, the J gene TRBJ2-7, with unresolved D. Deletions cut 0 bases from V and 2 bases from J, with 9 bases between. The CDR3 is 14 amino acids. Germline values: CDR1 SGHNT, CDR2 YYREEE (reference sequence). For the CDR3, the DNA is TGTGCCAGCAGCTTGGGTGCCCCGGCCTACGAGCAGTACTTC. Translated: CASSLGAPAYEQYF.

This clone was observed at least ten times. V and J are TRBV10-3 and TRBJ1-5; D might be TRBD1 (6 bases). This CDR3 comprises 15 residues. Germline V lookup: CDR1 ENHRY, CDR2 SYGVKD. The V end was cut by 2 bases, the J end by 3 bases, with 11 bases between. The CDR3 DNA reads TGTGCCATCAGTGAGGTAAGGACAGACAATCAGCCCCAGCATTTT. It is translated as CAISEVRTDNQPQHF.

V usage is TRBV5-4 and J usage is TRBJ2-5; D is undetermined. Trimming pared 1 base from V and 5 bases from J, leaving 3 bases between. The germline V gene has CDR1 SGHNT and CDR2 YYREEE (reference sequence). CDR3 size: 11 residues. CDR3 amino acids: CASSLWETQYF. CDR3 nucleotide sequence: TGTGCCAGCAGCTTGTGGGAGACCCAGTACTTC.

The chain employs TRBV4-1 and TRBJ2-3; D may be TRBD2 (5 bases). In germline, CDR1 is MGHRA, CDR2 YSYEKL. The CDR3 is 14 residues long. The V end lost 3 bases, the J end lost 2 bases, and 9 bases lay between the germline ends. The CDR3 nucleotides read TGCGCCAGCAGCCAGACCGGGATCACAGATACGCAGTATTTT. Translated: CASSQTGITDTQYF.

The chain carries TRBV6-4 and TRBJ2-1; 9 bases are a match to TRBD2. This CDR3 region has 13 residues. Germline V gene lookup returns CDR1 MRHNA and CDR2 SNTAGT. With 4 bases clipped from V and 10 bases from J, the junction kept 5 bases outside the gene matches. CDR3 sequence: CASSAMLAGEQFF. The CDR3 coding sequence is TGTGCCAGCAGTGCCATGCTAGCGGGAGAGCAGTTCTTC.

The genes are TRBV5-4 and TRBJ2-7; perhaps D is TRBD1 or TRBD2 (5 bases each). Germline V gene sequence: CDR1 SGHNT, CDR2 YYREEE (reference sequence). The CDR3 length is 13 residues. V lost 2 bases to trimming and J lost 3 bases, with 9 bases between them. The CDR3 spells CASSLDSGYEQYF. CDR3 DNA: TGTGCCAGCAGCTTAGACAGCGGCTACGAGCAGTACTTC. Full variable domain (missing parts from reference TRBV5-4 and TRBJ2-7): ETGVTQSPTHLIKTRGQQVTLRCSSQSGHNTVSWYQQALGQGPQFIFQYYREEENGRGNFPPRFSGLQFPNYSSELNVNALELDDSALYLCASSLDSGYEQYFGPGTRLTVT.